Listed below are T cell receptor beta chains from one sample, sequenced in a study of T cell repertoires in cytomegalovirus infection. MiXCR, run by TCRdb on the reads, gives a single entry per CDR3 protein. Of over 300,000 distinct CDR3 sequences detected, 15% to 20% appear once; the ten largest clones hold 12%. Specimen: PBMCs. These TCRs come from a human donor in good health (CMV status not recorded). Some clones in this sample may be carry-over from other donors' samples. Each CDR3 is given with its conserved first and last residue. The order of the fields is CDR3 length, V gene, J gene, clone size, D gene, CDR3 protein, CDR3 DNA. A D gene is named only where the DNA matches it firmly. The size of a clone is reported for some rows only, either as once, few or many, or as a class for expanded clones.

>15|TRBV5-1|TRBJ2-6|few|NA
CASRNTGSGANVLTF
TGCGCCAGCAGGAATACAGGGTCCGGGGCCAACGTCCTGACTTTC
>17|TRBV7-2|TRBJ2-1|many|TRBD2
CASSLGSGLAGPNEQFF
TGTGCCAGCAGCTTAGGGTCGGGACTAGCGGGGCCTAATGAGCAGTTCTTC
>16|TRBV28|TRBJ1-4|few|NA
CASSLSGLSNREKLFF
TGTGCCAGCAGTTTGTCAGGACTTTCTAATCGGGAAAAACTGTTTTTT
>15|TRBV7-2|TRBJ2-7|many|NA
CASSFYSRGSFEQYF
TGTGCCAGCAGCTTCTATTCCAGGGGATCCTTCGAGCAGTACTTC
>14|TRBV7-9|TRBJ2-3|NA|TRBD1
CASSFGQGEDTQYF
TGTGCCAGCAGCTTCGGCCAGGGGGAAGATACGCAGTATTTT
>17|TRBV3-1|TRBJ2-3|NA|NA
CASSQDASPGRTDTQYF
TGTGCCAGCAGCCAAGACGCGAGCCCCGGTCGGACAGATACGCAGTATTTT
>15|TRBV7-9|TRBJ1-1|many|NA
CASSLEGSGNTEAFF
TGTGCCAGCAGCTTAGAGGGGTCCGGGAACACTGAAGCTTTCTTT
>13|TRBV12-3/TRBV12-4|TRBJ1-2|NA|NA
CASSLDGNYGYTF
TGTGCCAGCAGTTTAGACGGAAACTATGGCTACACCTTC
>14|TRBV7-2|TRBJ2-3|many|TRBD2
CASSFTRGVYTQYF
TGTGCCAGCAGCTTTACCCGGGGGGTTTATACGCAGTATTTT
>17|TRBV20-1|TRBJ1-6|few|TRBD1
CSASPPTGDPYNSPLHF
TGCAGTGCTAGCCCCCCGACAGGGGACCCCTATAATTCACCCCTCCACTTT
>13|TRBV27|TRBJ2-7|few|NA
CASSRRAAYEQYF
TGTGCCAGCAGTCGCCGGGCGGCCTACGAGCAGTACTTC
>13|TRBV7-2|TRBJ2-5|many|NA
CASSSGRQETQYF
TGTGCCAGCAGCTCGGGACGGCAAGAGACCCAGTACTTC
>15|TRBV7-2|TRBJ1-2|many|NA
CASSLEGVRDYGYTF
TGTGCCAGCAGCTTGGAGGGAGTAAGGGACTATGGCTACACCTTC
>11|TRBV29-1|TRBJ1-1|NA|NA
CSVDMNTEAFF
TGCAGCGTTGATATGAACACTGAAGCTTTCTTT
>14|TRBV5-1|TRBJ1-1|many|NA
CASSSGGGYTEAFF
TGCGCCAGCAGCTCAGGTGGAGGGTACACTGAAGCTTTCTTT
>14|TRBV6-8|TRBJ2-5|NA|TRBD2
CASSQRTSQETQYF
TGTGCCAGCAGCCAGCGGACTAGCCAAGAGACCCAGTACTTC
>16|TRBV7-9|TRBJ1-1|many|TRBD1
CASRPDRGPGNTEAFF
TGTGCCAGCAGACCCGACAGGGGGCCGGGGAACACTGAAGCTTTCTTT
>13|TRBV12-3/TRBV12-4|TRBJ1-6|many|NA
CASTSDLDSPLHF
TGTGCCAGCACCTCGGACTTGGATTCACCCCTCCACTTT
>13|TRBV12-3/TRBV12-4|TRBJ1-2|few|NA
CASTPGLGDGYTF
TGTGCCAGCACCCCAGGGCTGGGGGATGGCTACACCTTC
>13|TRBV29-1|TRBJ2-5|NA|NA
CSGGTLGLETQYF
TGCAGCGGCGGAACACTTGGTCTAGAGACCCAGTACTTC
>14|TRBV5-5|TRBJ2-5|many|NA
CASSLVQAQETQYF
TGTGCCAGCAGCTTGGTTCAGGCCCAGGAGACCCAGTACTTC
>14|TRBV5-1|TRBJ1-4|NA|NA
CASNSGQLNEKLFF
TGCGCCAGCAACAGCGGCCAGTTGAATGAAAAACTGTTTTTT
>12|TRBV6-5|TRBJ2-2|NA|NA
CASSYSGGELFF
TGTGCCAGCAGTTACTCTGGCGGGGAGCTGTTTTTT
>16|TRBV11-3|TRBJ1-3|many|NA
CASSTGGSSSGNTIYF
TGTGCCAGCAGCACGGGAGGGAGTAGCTCTGGAAACACCATATATTTT
>16|TRBV10-2|TRBJ1-6|NA|NA
CASSESIRVRDSPLHF
TGCGCCAGCAGTGAGTCGATTAGGGTCCGGGATTCACCCCTCCACTTT
>14|TRBV12-3/TRBV12-4|TRBJ2-7|few|TRBD1
CASSPGQGARKQYF
TGTGCCAGCAGCCCAGGACAGGGGGCGCGGAAGCAGTACTTC
>15|TRBV9|TRBJ2-2|NA|TRBD1
CASSVVPGGTGELFF
TGTGCCAGCAGCGTAGTCCCAGGGGGTACCGGGGAGCTGTTTTTT
>16|TRBV7-2|TRBJ1-4|NA|NA
CASSLPRAHHYEKLFF
TGTGCCAGCAGCCTCCCCAGGGCCCACCACTATGAAAAACTGTTTTTT
>14|TRBV7-2|TRBJ1-6|many|NA
CASSTGGAGSPLHF
TGTGCCAGCAGCACCGGCGGGGCTGGTTCACCCCTCCACTTT
>16|TRBV28|TRBJ1-6|NA|TRBD1
CASSAGTGDQLRPLHF
TGTGCCAGCAGCGCCGGGACAGGGGACCAGCTTAGGCCCCTCCACTTT
>13|TRBV6-2/TRBV6-3|TRBJ1-5|many|NA
CASVRSSDQPQHF
TGTGCCAGCGTCCGAAGCTCCGATCAGCCCCAGCATTTT
>18|TRBV20-1|TRBJ2-5|NA|TRBD2
CSAGYSTSTSGGLETQYF
TGCAGTGCTGGTTACTCGACGTCTACTAGCGGGGGTTTAGAGACCCAGTACTTC
>15|TRBV12-3/TRBV12-4|TRBJ2-1|many|TRBD2
CASSPTSGGGNEQFF
TGTGCCAGCAGTCCAACTAGCGGGGGGGGCAATGAGCAGTTCTTC
>14|TRBV28|TRBJ1-6|few|NA
CASSLWQENSPLHF
TGTGCCAGCAGTTTGTGGCAGGAGAATTCACCCCTCCACTTT
>15|TRBV7-2|TRBJ1-2|many|TRBD1
CASSLVFLDRGGYTF
TGTGCCAGCAGCTTAGTTTTCCTCGACAGGGGTGGCTACACCTTC
>17|TRBV6-1|TRBJ1-4|few|TRBD1
CASSEYWTGNAGEKLFF
TGTGCCAGCAGTGAATACTGGACAGGGAACGCCGGTGAAAAACTGTTTTTT
>16|TRBV7-9|TRBJ2-2|many|NA
CASSPAGGTNTGELFF
TGTGCCAGCAGCCCCGCTGGGGGTACGAACACCGGGGAGCTGTTTTTT
>15|TRBV5-4|TRBJ1-2|few|TRBD1
CAYRGGELGNYGYTF
TGTGCCTACAGGGGGGGCGAATTGGGTAACTATGGCTACACCTTC
>16|TRBV6-1|TRBJ2-2|many|NA
CASTPGAGPATGELFF
TGTGCCAGCACCCCAGGGGCAGGCCCCGCCACCGGGGAGCTGTTTTTT
>13|TRBV19|TRBJ1-5|few|NA
CASRSRENQPQHF
TGTGCCAGTAGATCCAGGGAAAATCAGCCCCAGCATTTT
>14|TRBV7-9|TRBJ2-1|NA|NA
CASSLALGVNEQFF
TGTGCCAGCAGCTTAGCGCTTGGGGTGAATGAGCAGTTCTTC
>15|TRBV5-4|TRBJ2-1|few|TRBD2
CASSRGLAGGNEQFF
TGTGCCAGCAGCCGCGGACTAGCGGGGGGCAATGAGCAGTTCTTC
>13|TRBV2|TRBJ1-4|few|NA
CASRGDRSEKLFF
TGTGCCAGCAGGGGAGACAGATCCGAAAAACTGTTTTTT
>15|TRBV4-1|TRBJ2-1|NA|NA
CASSQGTDRYNEQFF
TGCGCCAGCAGCCAAGGGACGGACCGATACAATGAGCAGTTCTTC
>16|TRBV4-2|TRBJ1-2|once|NA
CASSIDSTGSNYGYTF
TGTGCCAGCAGCATTGACTCAACAGGTTCTAACTATGGCTACACCTTC